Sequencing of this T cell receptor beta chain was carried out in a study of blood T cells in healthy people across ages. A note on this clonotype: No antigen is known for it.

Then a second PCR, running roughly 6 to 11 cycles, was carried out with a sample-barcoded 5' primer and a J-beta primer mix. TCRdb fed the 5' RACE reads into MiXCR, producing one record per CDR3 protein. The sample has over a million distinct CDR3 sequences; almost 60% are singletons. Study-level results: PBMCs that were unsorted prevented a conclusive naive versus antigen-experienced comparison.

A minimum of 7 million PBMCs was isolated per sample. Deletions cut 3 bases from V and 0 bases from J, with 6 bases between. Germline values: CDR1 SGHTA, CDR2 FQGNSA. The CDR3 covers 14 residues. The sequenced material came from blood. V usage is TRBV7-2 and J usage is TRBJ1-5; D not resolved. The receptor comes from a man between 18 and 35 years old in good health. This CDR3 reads CASSFLYSNQPQHF. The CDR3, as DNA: TGTGCCAGCAGCTTTTTGTATAGCAATCAGCCCCAGCATTTT.